Reported below is one T cell receptor beta chain. The sample originates from a study of blood T cell repertoires in COVID-19. At the level of the study: Sites in the United States, Italy and Spain provided acute and convalescent COVID-19 samples. PBMCs, B-cell-depleted T cells, or T cells provided the cDNA or gDNA that made up the material.

This CDR3 contains 15 residues. Germline loops: CDR1 MDHEN, CDR2 SYDVKM. The V end was cut by 5 bases, the J end by 5 bases, with 16 bases between. As processed by the authors: Reference gene primer amplification yielded estimated nucleated cell counts. Profiling relied on immunoSEQ multiplex PCR, and the TCRdb table lists in-frame clones only, not all of them. D and trimming were read from the DNA, whereas the V and J calls and clone size are those reported in that table. This repertoire shows 75,000 or so clones, around 90% found once; its top ten account for about 7.3%. The rearrangement joins TRBV28 to TRBJ1-5; possible D gene TRBD1, 6 bases. This receptor was taken from a man in his 70s with acute or convalescent COVID-19. The specimen sequenced was peripheral blood. Written as DNA, the CDR3 is TGTGCCAGCAGTACCACGACAGGACTTGATCAGCCCCAGCATTTT. It translates to CASSTTTGLDQPQHF. The full variable domain, completed using reference TRBV28 and TRBJ1-5, is DVKVTQSSRYLVKRTGEKVFLECVQDMDHENMFWYRQDPGLGLRLIYFSYDVKMKEKGDIPEGYSVSREKKERFSLILESASTNQTSMYLCASSTTTGLDQPQHFGDGTRLSIL.